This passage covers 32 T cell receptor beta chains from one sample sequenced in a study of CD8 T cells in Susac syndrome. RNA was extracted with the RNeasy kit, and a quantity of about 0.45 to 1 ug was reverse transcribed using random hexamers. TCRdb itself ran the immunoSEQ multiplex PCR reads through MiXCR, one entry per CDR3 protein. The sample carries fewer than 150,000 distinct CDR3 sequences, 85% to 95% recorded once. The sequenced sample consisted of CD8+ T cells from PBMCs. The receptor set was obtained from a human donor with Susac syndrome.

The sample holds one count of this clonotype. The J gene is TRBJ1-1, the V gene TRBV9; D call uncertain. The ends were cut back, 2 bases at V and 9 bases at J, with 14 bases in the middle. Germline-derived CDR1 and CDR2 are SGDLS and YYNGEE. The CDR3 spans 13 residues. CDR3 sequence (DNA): TGTGCCAGCAGCGTCGGAGGCTCGGACCAAGCTTTCTTT. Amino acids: CASSVGGSDQAFF.

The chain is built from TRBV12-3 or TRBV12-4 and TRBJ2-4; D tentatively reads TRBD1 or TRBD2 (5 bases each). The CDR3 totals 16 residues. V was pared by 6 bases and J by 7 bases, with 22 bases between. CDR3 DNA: TGTGCCAGCAGCGGGAACAGGATCAGCCTGGGGAACATTCAGTACTTC. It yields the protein CASSGNRISLGNIQYF.

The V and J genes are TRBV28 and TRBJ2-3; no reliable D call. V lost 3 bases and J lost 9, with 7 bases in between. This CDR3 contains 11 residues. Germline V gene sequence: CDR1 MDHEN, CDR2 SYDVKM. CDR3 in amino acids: CASSLAATQYF. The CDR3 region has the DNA TGTGCCAGCAGTTTGGCGGCCACGCAGTATTTT.

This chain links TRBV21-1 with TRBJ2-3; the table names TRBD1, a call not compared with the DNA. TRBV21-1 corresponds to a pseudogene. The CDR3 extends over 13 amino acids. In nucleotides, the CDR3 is TGTGCCACCACGGGCAGGCGCACAGATACGCAGTATTTT. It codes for CATTGRRTDTQYF.

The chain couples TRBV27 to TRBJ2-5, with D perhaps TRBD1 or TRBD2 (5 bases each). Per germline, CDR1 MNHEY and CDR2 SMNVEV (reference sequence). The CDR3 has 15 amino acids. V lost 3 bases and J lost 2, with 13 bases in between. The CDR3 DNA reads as TGTGCCAGCAGTTTGGGGGTCGGGGAACAAGAGACCCAGTACTTC. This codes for CASSLGVGEQETQYF.

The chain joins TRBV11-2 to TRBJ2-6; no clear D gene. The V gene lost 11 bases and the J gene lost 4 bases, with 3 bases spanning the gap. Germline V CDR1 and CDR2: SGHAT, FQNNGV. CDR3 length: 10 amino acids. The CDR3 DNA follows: TGTGCCGTGGGGGCCAACGTCCTGACTTTC. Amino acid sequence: CAVGANVLTF.

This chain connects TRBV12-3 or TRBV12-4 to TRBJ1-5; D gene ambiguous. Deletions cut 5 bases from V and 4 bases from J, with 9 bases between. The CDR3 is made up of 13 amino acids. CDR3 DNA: TGTGCCAGCAGTGAGGCAAATAATCAGCCCCAGCATTTT. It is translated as CASSEANNQPQHF.

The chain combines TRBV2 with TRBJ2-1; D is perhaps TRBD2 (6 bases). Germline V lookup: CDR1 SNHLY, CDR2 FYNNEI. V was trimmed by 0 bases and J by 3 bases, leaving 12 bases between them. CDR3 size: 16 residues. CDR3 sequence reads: CASSEAAKDYYNEQFF. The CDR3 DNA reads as TGTGCCAGCAGTGAAGCAGCTAAGGACTACTACAATGAGCAGTTCTTC.

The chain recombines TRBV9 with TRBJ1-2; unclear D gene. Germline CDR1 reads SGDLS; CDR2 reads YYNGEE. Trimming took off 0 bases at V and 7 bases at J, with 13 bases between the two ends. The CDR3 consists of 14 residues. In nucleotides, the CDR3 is TGTGCCAGCAGCGTAGAGGACCCCTCGGGTGGCTACACCTTC. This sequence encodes CASSVEDPSGGYTF. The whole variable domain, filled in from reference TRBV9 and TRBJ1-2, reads DSGVTQTPKHLITATGQRVTLRCSPRSGDLSVYWYQQSLDQGLQFLIQYYNGEERAKGNILERFSAQQFPDLHSELNLSSLELGDSALYFCASSVEDPSGGYTFGSGTRLTVV.

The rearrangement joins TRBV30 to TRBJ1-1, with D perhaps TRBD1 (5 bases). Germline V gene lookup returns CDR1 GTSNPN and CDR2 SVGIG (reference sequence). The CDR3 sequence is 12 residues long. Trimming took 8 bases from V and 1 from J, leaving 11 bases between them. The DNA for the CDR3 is TGTGCCAGGGACGGGGGGAACACTGAAGCTTTCTTT. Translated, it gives CARDGGNTEAFF.

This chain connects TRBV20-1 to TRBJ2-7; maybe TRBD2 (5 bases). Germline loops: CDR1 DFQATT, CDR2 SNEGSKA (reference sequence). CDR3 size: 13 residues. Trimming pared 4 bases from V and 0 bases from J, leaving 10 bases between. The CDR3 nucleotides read TGCAGTGCTAACGACGCGGGCTCCTACGAGCAGTACTTC. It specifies CSANDAGSYEQYF.

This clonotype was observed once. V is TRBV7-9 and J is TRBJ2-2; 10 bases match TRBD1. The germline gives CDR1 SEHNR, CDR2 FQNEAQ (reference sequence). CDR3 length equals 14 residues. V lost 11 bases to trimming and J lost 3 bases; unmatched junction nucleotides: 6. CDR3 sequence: CAGSGTGDTGELFF. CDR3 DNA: TGTGCCGGATCCGGGACAGGGGACACCGGGGAGCTGTTTTTT.

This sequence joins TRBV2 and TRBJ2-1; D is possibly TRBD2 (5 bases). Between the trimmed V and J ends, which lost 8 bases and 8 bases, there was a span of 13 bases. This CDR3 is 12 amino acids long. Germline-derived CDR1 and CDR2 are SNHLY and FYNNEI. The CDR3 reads CASPLAGDEQFF. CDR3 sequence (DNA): TGTGCCAGCCCCCTGGCGGGTGATGAGCAGTTCTTC.

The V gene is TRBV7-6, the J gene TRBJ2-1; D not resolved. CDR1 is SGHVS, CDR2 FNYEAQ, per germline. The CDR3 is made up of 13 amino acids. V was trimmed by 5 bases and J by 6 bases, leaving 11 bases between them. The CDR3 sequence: CASSNPARNEQFF. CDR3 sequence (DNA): TGTGCCAGCAGCAATCCCGCGCGCAATGAGCAGTTCTTC. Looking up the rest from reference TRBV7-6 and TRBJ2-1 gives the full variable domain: GAGVSQSPRYKVTKRGQDVALRCDPISGHVSLYWYRQALGQGPEFLTYFNYEAQQDKSGLPNDRFSAERPEGSISTLTIQRTEQRDSAMYRCASSNPARNEQFFGPGTRLTVL.

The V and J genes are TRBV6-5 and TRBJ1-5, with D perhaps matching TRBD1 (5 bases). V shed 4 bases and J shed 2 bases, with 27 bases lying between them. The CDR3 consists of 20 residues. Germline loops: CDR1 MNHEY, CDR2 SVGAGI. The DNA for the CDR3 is TGTGCCAGCAGTTTATTCCCGCCTGACGTCGGGGCCCCAGGCAATCAGCCCCAGCATTTT. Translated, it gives CASSLFPPDVGAPGNQPQHF.

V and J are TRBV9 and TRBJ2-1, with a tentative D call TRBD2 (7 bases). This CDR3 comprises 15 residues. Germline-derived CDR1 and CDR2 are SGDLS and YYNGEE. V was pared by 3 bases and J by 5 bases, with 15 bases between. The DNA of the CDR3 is TGTGCCAGCAGCGCCGGGGGCGGGAGTGACAATGAGCAGTTCTTC. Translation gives CASSAGGGSDNEQFF. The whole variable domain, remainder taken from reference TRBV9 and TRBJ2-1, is DSGVTQTPKHLITATGQRVTLRCSPRSGDLSVYWYQQSLDQGLQFLIQYYNGEERAKGNILERFSAQQFPDLHSELNLSSLELGDSALYFCASSAGGGSDNEQFFGPGTRLTVL.

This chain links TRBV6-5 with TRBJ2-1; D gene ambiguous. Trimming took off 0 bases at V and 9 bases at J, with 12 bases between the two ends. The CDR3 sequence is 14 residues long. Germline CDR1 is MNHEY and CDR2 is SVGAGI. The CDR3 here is CASSYSTLGGEQFF. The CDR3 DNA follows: TGTGCCAGCAGTTACTCAACCTTAGGCGGTGAGCAGTTCTTC.

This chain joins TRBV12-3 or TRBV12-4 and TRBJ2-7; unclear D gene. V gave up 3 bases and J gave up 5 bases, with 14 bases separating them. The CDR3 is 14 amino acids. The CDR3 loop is CASSFSPTPHEQYF. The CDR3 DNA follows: TGTGCCAGCAGTTTCTCCCCCACCCCCCACGAGCAGTACTTC.

This CDR3 is CASSYTKQGFRNTEAFF. In DNA form, the CDR3 reads TGTGCCAGCAGTTACACTAAACAGGGATTCCGGAACACTGAAGCTTTCTTT. This chain uses TRBV6-5 with TRBJ1-1; D perhaps matches TRBD1 (6 bases). Germline CDR1 MNHEY, CDR2 SVGAGI. CDR3 length equals 17 residues. Trimming stripped 2 bases from V and 1 base from J, with 17 bases between.

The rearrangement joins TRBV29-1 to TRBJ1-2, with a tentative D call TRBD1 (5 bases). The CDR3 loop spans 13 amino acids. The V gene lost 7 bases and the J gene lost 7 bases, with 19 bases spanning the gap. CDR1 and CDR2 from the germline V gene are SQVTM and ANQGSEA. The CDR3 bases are TGCAGCGGCCAAGGGGATTTATATGGTGGCTACACCTTC. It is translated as CSGQGDLYGGYTF.

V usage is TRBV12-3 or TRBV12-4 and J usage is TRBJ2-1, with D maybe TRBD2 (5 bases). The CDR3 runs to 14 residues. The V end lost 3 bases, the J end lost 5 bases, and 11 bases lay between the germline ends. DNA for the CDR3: TGTGCCAGCAGTTTTGAGTCCGGGGACAATGAGCAGTTCTTC. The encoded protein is CASSFESGDNEQFF.

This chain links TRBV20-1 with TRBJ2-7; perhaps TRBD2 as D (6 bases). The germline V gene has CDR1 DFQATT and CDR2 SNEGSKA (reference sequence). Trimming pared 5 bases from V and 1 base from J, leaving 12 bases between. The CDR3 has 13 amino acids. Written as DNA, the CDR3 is TGCAGTGCTTGGGGGGTCGATTCCTACGAGCAGTACTTC. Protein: CSAWGVDSYEQYF.

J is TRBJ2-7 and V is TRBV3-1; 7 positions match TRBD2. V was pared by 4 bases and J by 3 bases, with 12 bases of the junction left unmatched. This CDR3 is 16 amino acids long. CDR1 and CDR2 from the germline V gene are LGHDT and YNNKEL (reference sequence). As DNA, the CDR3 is TGTGCCAGCAGCCCCCCCGGGCTAGCGGAGAACTACGAGCAGTACTTC. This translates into CASSPPGLAENYEQYF.

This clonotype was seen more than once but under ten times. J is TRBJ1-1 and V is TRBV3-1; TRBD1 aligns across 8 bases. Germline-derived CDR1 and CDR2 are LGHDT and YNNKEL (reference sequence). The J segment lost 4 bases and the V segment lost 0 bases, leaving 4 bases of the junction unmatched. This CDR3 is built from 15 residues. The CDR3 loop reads CASSQDGQGGTEAFF. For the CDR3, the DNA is TGTGCCAGCAGCCAAGATGGACAGGGTGGCACTGAAGCTTTCTTT.

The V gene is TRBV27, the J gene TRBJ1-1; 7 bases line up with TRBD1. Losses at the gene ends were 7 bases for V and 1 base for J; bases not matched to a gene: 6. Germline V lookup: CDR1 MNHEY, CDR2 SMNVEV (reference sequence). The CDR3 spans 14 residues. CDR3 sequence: CASKGAGENTEAFF. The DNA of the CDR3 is TGTGCCAGCAAGGGGGCGGGGGAGAACACTGAAGCTTTCTTT.

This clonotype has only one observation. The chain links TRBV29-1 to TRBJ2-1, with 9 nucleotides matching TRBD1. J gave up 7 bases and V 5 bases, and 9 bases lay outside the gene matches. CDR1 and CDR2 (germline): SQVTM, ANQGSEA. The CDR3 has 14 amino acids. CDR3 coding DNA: TGCAGCGTTCTCGGGACAGGGTTGCGGAATGAGCAGTTCTTC. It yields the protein CSVLGTGLRNEQFF.

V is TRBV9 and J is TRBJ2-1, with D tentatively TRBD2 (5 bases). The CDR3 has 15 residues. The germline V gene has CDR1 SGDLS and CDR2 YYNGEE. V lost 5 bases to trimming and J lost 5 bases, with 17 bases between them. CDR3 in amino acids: CASSSPSGGNNEQFF. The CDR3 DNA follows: TGTGCCAGCAGTTCCCCAAGCGGAGGAAACAATGAGCAGTTCTTC.

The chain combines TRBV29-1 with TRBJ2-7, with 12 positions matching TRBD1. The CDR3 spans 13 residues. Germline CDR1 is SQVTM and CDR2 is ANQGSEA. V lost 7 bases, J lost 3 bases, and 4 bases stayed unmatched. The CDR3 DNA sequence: TGCAGCGCCGGGACAGGGGGCATCTACGAGCAGTACTTC. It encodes CSAGTGGIYEQYF.

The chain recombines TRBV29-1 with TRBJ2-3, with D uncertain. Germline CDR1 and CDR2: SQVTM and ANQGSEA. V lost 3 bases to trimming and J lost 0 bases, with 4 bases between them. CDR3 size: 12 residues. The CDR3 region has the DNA TGCAGCGTTGACCTTAGCACAGATACGCAGTATTTT. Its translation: CSVDLSTDTQYF.

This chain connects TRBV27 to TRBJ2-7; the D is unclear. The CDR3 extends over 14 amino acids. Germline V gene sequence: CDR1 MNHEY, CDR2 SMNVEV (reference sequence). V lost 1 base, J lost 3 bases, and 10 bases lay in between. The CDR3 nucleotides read TGTGCCAGCAGTTTATATCGGATGGGCTACGAGCAGTACTTC. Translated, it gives CASSLYRMGYEQYF.

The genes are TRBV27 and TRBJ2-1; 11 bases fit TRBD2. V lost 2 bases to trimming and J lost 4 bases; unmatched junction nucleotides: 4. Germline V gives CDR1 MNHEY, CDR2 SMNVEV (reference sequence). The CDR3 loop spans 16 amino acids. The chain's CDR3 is CASSLEGLAAYNEQFF. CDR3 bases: TGTGCCAGCAGTTTAGAGGGACTAGCGGCTTACAATGAGCAGTTCTTC.

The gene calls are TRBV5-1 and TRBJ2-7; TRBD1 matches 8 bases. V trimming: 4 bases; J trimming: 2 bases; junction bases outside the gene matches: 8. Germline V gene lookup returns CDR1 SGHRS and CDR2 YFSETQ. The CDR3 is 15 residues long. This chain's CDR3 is CASSQDRDPPYEQYF. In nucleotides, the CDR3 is TGCGCCAGCAGCCAGGACAGGGATCCCCCCTACGAGCAGTACTTC.